A selection of T cell receptor beta chains follows, all from one sample in a study of blood T cell repertoires in COVID-19. Profiling relied on immunoSEQ multiplex PCR, and the TCRdb table lists in-frame clones only, not all of them. The sample gives about 250,000 clones, 86% of which show up once; about 3% is in the top ten. The sample taken for sequencing was peripheral blood. The receptors here all came from a young woman with active or convalescent COVID-19. The CDR3 runs from the conserved cysteine through the conserved F or W. Each record gives: J gene, clone size, V gene, D gene, CDR3 DNA, CDR3 protein. D genes are given only for firm matches. Where a row states a size, it is once, few, many or the class of an expanded clone; other rows omit it.

>TRBJ2-1|-|TRBV4-1|-
TGCGCCAGCAGCCAAGATGAGCGAGTCTACAATGAGCAGTTCTTC
CASSQDERVYNEQFF
>TRBJ1-1|few|TRBV19|-
TGTGCCAGTAGGCGCCTCGGCGGGGACGTTGGTGAAGCTTTCTTT
CASRRLGGDVGEAFF
>TRBJ2-7|-|TRBV7-8|-
TGTGCCAGCAGCTTGGGGGCAGGGAGCTCCTACGAGCAGTACTTC
CASSLGAGSSYEQYF
>TRBJ1-1|-|TRBV24-1|TRBD1
TGTGCCACCAGTGATTCGGGACAGAATAGTGAAGCTTTCTTT
CATSDSGQNSEAFF
>TRBJ1-1|few|TRBV18|TRBD1
TGTGCCAGCTCACCGCAAAGGGGGCGCACTGAAGCTTTCTTT
CASSPQRGRTEAFF
>TRBJ2-6|-|TRBV6-6|-
TGTGCCACCACCCCCAGCTCTGGGGCCAACGTCCTGACTTTC
CATTPSSGANVLTF
>TRBJ2-7|-|TRBV3-1/TRBV3-2|TRBD2
TGTGCCAGCAGCCCGACCGGGACTAGAAACTACGAGCAGTACTTC
CASSPTGTRNYEQYF
>TRBJ1-3|-|TRBV4-3|-
TGCGCCAGCAGCCCCACCGCGGGGGCAGGGGGAAACACCATATATTTT
CASSPTAGAGGNTIYF
>TRBJ1-5|-|TRBV15|-
TGTGCCACCAGCAGAGAGGCGGGATGGGGTCAGCCCCAGCATTTT
CATSREAGWGQPQHF
>TRBJ2-4|few|TRBV2|-
TGTGCCAGCCTCCTTATAGCCAAAAACATTCAGTACTTC
CASLLIAKNIQYF
>TRBJ1-1|-|TRBV2|TRBD1
TGTGCCAGTCGGGACAGGGGAGTAAACACTGAAGCTTTCTTT
CASRDRGVNTEAFF
>TRBJ1-1|-|TRBV6-6|-
TGTGCCAGCAGTTACGCGGATAACACTGAAGCTTTCTTT
CASSYADNTEAFF
>TRBJ2-1|-|TRBV11-3|-
TGTGCCAGCAGCACCCGAACAGCACCCAATGAGCAGTTCTTC
CASSTRTAPNEQFF
>TRBJ1-6|few|TRBV6-6|-
TGTGCCAGCAGCATGGGGGCTTCCAATTCACCCCTCCACTTT
CASSMGASNSPLHF
>TRBJ2-5|-|TRBV29-1|-
TGCAGCGTACTAATGAGGGAGACCCAGTACTTC
CSVLMRETQYF
>TRBJ2-5|-|TRBV28|TRBD2
TGTGCCAGCAGTTCAGGACTAGCGGGGGGGATACAAGAGACCCAGTACTTC
CASSSGLAGGIQETQYF
>TRBJ1-4|-|TRBV5-6|-
TGTGCCAGCAGCTTGGGGCAGGGGAATGAAAAACTGTTTTTT
CASSLGQGNEKLFF
>TRBJ1-2|-|TRBV30|-
TGTGCCTGGAGACTGAGGAACTATGGCTACACCTTC
CAWRLRNYGYTF
>TRBJ1-2|-|TRBV6-5|-
TGTGCCAGCAGTCCACAGGGACATGGCTACACCTTC
CASSPQGHGYTF
>TRBJ1-5|few|TRBV15|TRBD1
TGTGCCACCAGCGGCTACAGGGGGCGCTGGGTTCAGCCCCAGCATTTT
CATSGYRGRWVQPQHF
>TRBJ1-6|-|TRBV4-2|-
TGTGCCAGCAGCCAAACAGATTCACCCCTCCACTTT
CASSQTDSPLHF
>TRBJ1-3|-|TRBV2|-
TGTGCCAGCAGCCGAGAGGGCTCTGGAAACACCATATATTTT
CASSREGSGNTIYF
>TRBJ2-7|-|TRBV5-4|TRBD1
TGTGCCAGCAGCTTGGCGGGACAGGGTATTTACGAGCAGTACTTC
CASSLAGQGIYEQYF
>TRBJ2-3|-|TRBV18|-
TGTGCCAGCTCACCAACGGGAGGCACAGATACGCAGTATTTT
CASSPTGGTDTQYF
>TRBJ2-5|-|TRBV6-2/TRBV6-3|TRBD2
TGTGCCAGCAGTTATCCACTAGCGGCACGGAGCCAAGAGACCCAGTACTTC
CASSYPLAARSQETQYF
>TRBJ2-3|-|TRBV5-1|TRBD2
TGCGCCAGCAGCGCACTAGCGGGGGGGCAAACAGATACGCAGTATTTT
CASSALAGGQTDTQYF
>TRBJ2-3|-|TRBV10-2|TRBD2
TGCGCCAGCAGTGACCCTAGCGGGGGGGCCGAAGGTCGAGATACGCAGTATTTT
CASSDPSGGAEGRDTQYF
>TRBJ1-1|once|TRBV27|-
TGTGCCAGTTCCCTTCTTCGGGGGACGAACACTGAAGCTTTCTTT
CASSLLRGTNTEAFF
>TRBJ2-7|-|TRBV27|-
TGTGCCAGCAGTTTTATCCGCAGGGCCCCCTACGAGCAGTACTTC
CASSFIRRAPYEQYF